What follows are 27 T cell receptor beta chains derived from one specimen sequenced in a study of OX40 agonist ivuxolimab in advanced cancers. Clones were read by immunoSEQ multiplex PCR, and TCRdb kept only the in-frame ones, dropping some. The profile shows over 55,000 clones, approximately 90% of them singletons. Sequencing used CD4+ or CD8+ T cells sorted from blood, obtained in a trial of the OX40 agonist ivuxolimab. These receptors all come from an adult with an advanced solid tumor such as melanoma, head and neck, liver or kidney cancer.

The chain uses TRBV7-2 and TRBJ1-1; D is unresolved. Per germline, CDR1 SGHTA and CDR2 FQGNSA. V lost 3 bases, J lost 1 base, and 6 bases lay in between. The CDR3 is 13 amino acids. CDR3 in DNA: TGTGCCAGCAGCTTTGCACCGAACACTGAAGCTTTCTTT. It encodes CASSFAPNTEAFF.

This sequence joins TRBV7-2 and TRBJ2-7, with D perhaps being TRBD1 or TRBD2 (5 bases each). The CDR3 has 14 residues. Germline CDR1 and CDR2: SGHTA and FQGNSA. V gave up 5 bases and J gave up 3 bases, with 14 bases separating them. CDR3 protein: CASSPRRGDYEQYF. The CDR3, as DNA: TGTGCCAGCAGCCCCCGGAGAGGGGACTACGAGCAGTACTTC.

The V and J genes are TRBV2 and TRBJ2-5, with D unclear. Germline assignment: CDR1 SNHLY and CDR2 FYNNEI. CDR3 length: 13 residues. V was shortened by 4 bases and J by 5 bases, with 11 bases between the two germline ends. Here the CDR3 reads CASSGEKLETQYF. The CDR3 nucleotides are TGTGCCAGCAGTGGGGAAAAATTGGAGACCCAGTACTTC.

This clone was observed a few times. The DNA of the CDR3 is TGTGCCAGCCTAGTCAGGTCTAATCAGCCCCAGCATTTT. It translates to CASLVRSNQPQHF. The chain is built from TRBV6-1 and TRBJ1-5; unclear D gene. Trimming took off 8 bases at V and 4 bases at J, with 12 bases between the two ends. The CDR3 is 13 amino acids. Germline CDR1 MNHNS, CDR2 SASEGT.

This chain joins TRBV15 and TRBJ1-2; D may be TRBD1 (5 bases). Germline V lookup: CDR1 LNHNV, CDR2 YYDKDF (reference sequence). CDR3 length equals 14 residues. Trimming took off 0 bases at V and 5 bases at J, with 10 bases between the two ends. The CDR3 DNA reads as TGTGCCACCAGCAGAGAACGCGGGGCATATGGCTACACCTTC. Amino acid sequence: CATSRERGAYGYTF.

V gene TRBV10-2 combines with J gene TRBJ2-3; D perhaps matches TRBD2 (5 bases). The germline CDR1 and CDR2 sequences are WSHSY and SAAADI. Trimming took 2 bases from V and 0 from J, leaving 9 bases between them. CDR3 length: 15 residues. The CDR3 loop reads CASSENGMSTDTQYF. The CDR3 region has the DNA TGCGCCAGCAGTGAGAACGGGATGAGCACAGATACGCAGTATTTT.

This chain joins TRBV9 and TRBJ2-3, with a possible D match to TRBD1 (6 bases). The V gene's germline CDR1 is SGDLS and CDR2 YYNGEE. With 0 bases removed from V and 4 bases from J, the gap between germline ends came to 9 bases. This CDR3 is built from 14 residues. The CDR3 sequence: CASSVAEGADTQYF. DNA for the CDR3: TGTGCCAGCAGCGTAGCAGAGGGGGCAGATACGCAGTATTTT.

The gene calls are TRBV11-2 and TRBJ2-3; the D gene is possibly TRBD1 (5 bases). Between the trimmed V and J ends, which lost 5 bases and 3 bases, there was a span of 15 bases. CDR1 and CDR2 from the germline V gene are SGHAT and FQNNGV. The CDR3 sequence is 15 residues long. CDR3 nucleotide sequence: TGTGCCAGCAGCACCAACCCTCAGGGAACAGATACGCAGTATTTT. It codes for CASSTNPQGTDTQYF.

This sequence joins TRBV18 and TRBJ1-1; D uncertain. Germline lookup yields CDR1 KGHSH and CDR2 LQKENI. The CDR3 runs to 13 residues. The germline V and J ends were trimmed by 6 bases and 2 bases, with 10 bases remaining between them. In nucleotides, the CDR3 is TGTGCCAGCTCTTCGGATATAAACACTGAAGCTTTCTTT. Translating gives CASSSDINTEAFF.

The chain recombines TRBV14 with TRBJ2-4; 9 bases are a match to TRBD1. The CDR3 totals 14 residues. The germline V gene encodes CDR1 SGHDN and CDR2 FVKESK. The V segment lost 3 bases and the J segment 11 bases; nucleotides outside the gene matches: 8. Here the CDR3 DNA reads TGTGCCAGCAGCCAGGGATACAGGGGGCCGGTTCAGTACTTC. Residues: CASSQGYRGPVQYF.

The chain links TRBV6-1 to TRBJ2-1; 8 bases are shared with TRBD2. Unmatched junction bases numbered 5, after V lost 0 bases and J lost 4 bases. CDR1 and CDR2 (germline): MNHNS, SASEGT. This CDR3 has 16 amino acids. Here the CDR3 reads CASSEAGASGYNEQFF. The CDR3 region has the DNA TGTGCCAGCAGTGAAGCTGGGGCTAGCGGGTACAATGAGCAGTTCTTC.

V usage is TRBV4-1 and J usage is TRBJ1-5; 10 nucleotides agree with TRBD1. The V gene end was trimmed by 4 bases and the J gene end by 5 bases; junction bases not matched to a gene: 2. Germline CDR1 MGHRA, CDR2 YSYEKL. The CDR3 has 14 amino acids. CDR3 sequence: CASSRQGADQPQHF. CDR3 coding DNA: TGCGCCAGCAGCCGACAGGGGGCAGATCAGCCCCAGCATTTT.

This chain connects TRBV18 to TRBJ2-3, with TRBD2 identical over 8 bases. V shed 4 bases and J 2 bases; nucleotides not matched to a gene: 2. The germline V gene has CDR1 KGHSH and CDR2 LQKENI. CDR3 length: 14 amino acids. The chain's CDR3 is CASSLRGVTDTQYF. CDR3 DNA sequence: TGTGCCAGCTCACTGCGGGGGGTCACAGATACGCAGTATTTT.

The gene calls are TRBV28 and TRBJ2-5; D is possibly TRBD1 (6 bases). V lost 10 bases to trimming and J lost 5 bases, with 23 bases between them. CDR1 and CDR2 from the germline V gene are MDHEN and SYDVKM. The CDR3 sequence is 15 residues long. The CDR3 loop reads CANSPGTRRGETQYF. In DNA, the CDR3 is TGTGCCAACAGCCCAGGGACAAGGCGAGGCGAGACCCAGTACTTC. Full variable domain (outside the CDR3, taken from reference TRBV28 and TRBJ2-5): DVKVTQSSRYLVKRTGEKVFLECVQDMDHENMFWYRQDPGLGLRLIYFSYDVKMKEKGDIPEGYSVSREKKERFSLILESASTNQTSMYLCANSPGTRRGETQYFGPGTRLLVL.

CDR3 nucleotides: TGTGCCAGCAGCCGGGATAGCGGGAGGGCCAGCACAGATACGCAGTATTTT. Protein: CASSRDSGRASTDTQYF. The chain combines TRBV7-8 with TRBJ2-3; 11 nucleotides line up with TRBD2. Germline CDR1 is SGHVS and CDR2 is FQNEAQ. The CDR3 loop spans 17 amino acids. J gave up 0 bases and V 5 bases, and 7 bases lay outside the gene matches.

The chain has TRBV19 and TRBJ2-5, with 11 bases identical to TRBD1. The length of the CDR3 is 16 residues. V lost 5 bases and J lost 0; bases outside the gene matches: 5. CDR1 LNHDA and CDR2 SQIVND come from the germline V gene (reference sequence). The CDR3 nucleotides read TGTGCCAGTAGTCCGCGGACAGGGGGCTACCAAGAGACCCAGTACTTC. Residues: CASSPRTGGYQETQYF.

There are a few counts of this clone. The junction shows a germline mismatch at one end, possibly a read error. This CDR3 is CRGQNTEAFF. The CDR3 nucleotides read TGCCGCGGGCAGAACACTGAAGCTTTCTTT. V and J are TRBV9 and TRBJ1-1; D remains unclear. Germline CDR1 is SGDLS and CDR2 is YYNGEE. This CDR3 region has 10 residues.

The V and J genes are TRBV5-1 and TRBJ2-1; 10 positions agree with TRBD2. This CDR3 region has 16 residues. V was pared by 4 bases and J by 0 bases, with 4 bases of the junction left unmatched. Germline V lookup: CDR1 SGHRS, CDR2 YFSETQ. The CDR3: CASSQAGGNSYNEQFF. CDR3 nucleotides: TGCGCCAGCAGCCAAGCGGGAGGGAACTCCTACAATGAGCAGTTCTTC.

This clone was detected only a few times. The rearrangement uses TRBV25-1 and TRBJ1-1, with D uncertain. V lost 6 bases to trimming and J lost 5 bases, with 10 bases between them. The CDR3 has 12 residues. CDR1 is MGHDK, CDR2 SYGVNS, per germline. CDR3: CASRPRETEAFF. The CDR3 DNA reads TGTGCCAGCAGACCTAGGGAAACTGAAGCTTTCTTT.

V and J are TRBV28 and TRBJ2-7, with D perhaps TRBD2 (5 bases). Trimming took 4 bases from V and 6 from J, leaving 19 bases between them. Germline loops: CDR1 MDHEN, CDR2 SYDVKM. CDR3 size: 15 residues. Here the CDR3 DNA reads TGTGCCAGCAGTTCAAAGATTCCACCCCGGGGCGAGCAGTACTTC. Translating it yields CASSSKIPPRGEQYF.

This clone has only one observation. The chain is built from TRBV29-1 and TRBJ1-5; the D is unclear. The CDR3 runs 14 residues. V lost 7 bases and J 0 bases, leaving 13 bases between the germline ends. The germline V gene has CDR1 SQVTM and CDR2 ANQGSEA. The CDR3 protein is CSGRSGYSNQPQHF. The CDR3 nucleotides read TGCAGCGGCCGAAGTGGGTATAGCAATCAGCCCCAGCATTTT.

The chain is built from TRBV6-5 and TRBJ2-5; TRBD1 aligns across 7 bases. Germline V gene sequence: CDR1 MNHEY, CDR2 SVGAGI. This CDR3 region has 13 residues. V lost 6 bases, J lost 1 base, and 2 bases stayed unmatched. The CDR3 here is CASRGTAQETQYF. Here the CDR3 DNA reads TGTGCCAGCAGGGGGACAGCCCAAGAGACCCAGTACTTC.

As DNA, the CDR3 is TGTGCCAGTAGTATTTCCGGGGGTGGCACAGATACGCAGTATTTT. This sequence encodes CASSISGGGTDTQYF. This rearrangement joins TRBV19 to TRBJ2-3; possible D gene TRBD2, 6 bases. CDR1 is LNHDA and CDR2 is SQIVND in the germline V gene (reference sequence). The CDR3 is made up of 15 amino acids. The V gene lost 3 bases and the J gene lost 1 base, with 11 bases spanning the gap.

This clone was picked up one time. The chain employs TRBV28 and TRBJ1-4; D is possibly TRBD1 (6 bases). Trimming removed 6 bases at V and 4 bases at J, with 15 bases between. The CDR3 is 15 amino acids. From germline, CDR1 is MDHEN and CDR2 SYDVKM. The CDR3 protein is CASSPEGGFNEKLFF. As DNA, the CDR3 is TGTGCCAGCAGCCCGGAGGGGGGCTTTAATGAAAAACTGTTTTTT.

This chain connects TRBV6-1 to TRBJ2-7; 8 nucleotides agree with TRBD2. The CDR3 loop spans 16 amino acids. Germline V gene sequence: CDR1 MNHNS, CDR2 SASEGT. V lost 1 base and J lost 0; bases outside the gene matches: 5. CDR3 in DNA: TGTGCCAGCAGTGAAGATGTTAGCGGGACCTCCTACGAGCAGTACTTC. It specifies CASSEDVSGTSYEQYF.

The J gene is TRBJ2-6, the V gene TRBV6-1; TRBD1 matches 10 bases. This CDR3 is 17 amino acids long. V was clipped by 4 bases and J by 0 bases; unmatched bases: 3. CDR1 is MNHNS and CDR2 is SASEGT in the germline V gene. The CDR3 here is CASSGQGAHSGANVLTF. As DNA, the CDR3 is TGTGCCAGCAGTGGACAGGGGGCCCACTCTGGGGCCAACGTCCTGACTTTC.

The table lists this clone with a count of one. This sequence joins TRBV13 and TRBJ2-3, with D perhaps TRBD1 or TRBD2 (5 bases each). With 0 bases removed from V and 3 bases from J, the gap between germline ends came to 13 bases. The CDR3 covers 16 residues. Per germline, CDR1 PRHDT and CDR2 FYEKMQ (reference sequence). The CDR3: CASSLGAGSATDTQYF. CDR3 in DNA: TGTGCCAGCAGCTTAGGGGCAGGGAGTGCTACAGATACGCAGTATTTT.